This TCR beta chain was retrieved from a study of neurological immune-mediated disorders. TCRdb fed the 5' RACE reads into MiXCR, producing one record per CDR3 protein. The sample includes about 59,000 distinct CDR3 sequences, roughly 3.5% of them seen just once. Germline CDR1 SGHVS, CDR2 FNYEAQ. Losses at the gene ends were 5 bases for V and 5 bases for J; bases not matched to a gene: 5. The CDR3 length is 14 residues. This clonotype was seen many times. The sample consisted of PBMCs. This clonotype originated in a woman aged 25-40 years with multiple sclerosis. The chain is built from TRBV7-6 and TRBJ1-4; 7 bases are a match to TRBD1. The chain's CDR3 is CASSRQTGNEKLFF. CDR3 sequence (DNA): TGTGCCAGCAGCCGCCAGACAGGGAATGAAAAACTGTTTTTT.